In this sample, the clone carrying this TCR beta chain turned up many times. RNA transcripts served as the template for amplifying TCR beta CDR3 regions. First-round RT-PCR with HTBI primers amplified the TCR CDR3 region. TCRdb reanalysed the multiplex PCR reads using MiXCR and keeps one entry per CDR3 protein. The sample has under 800,000 distinct CDR3 sequences, around 13% seen once. The CDR3 is 17 residues long. Trimming removed 3 bases at V and 1 base at J, with 13 bases between. This specimen belongs to a study of T cells in Graves' hyperthyroidism and ophthalmopathy. Sequencing used blood. This TCR came from a woman aged 18-35 years with Graves' hyperthyroidism. The V call is TRBV12-3 or TRBV12-4, the J call TRBJ1-6, with D uncertain. CDR3 sequence (DNA): TGTGCCAGCAGTTTGGGCGGGCAGTGGTCCTATAATTCACCCCTCCACTTT. Encoded protein: CASSLGGQWSYNSPLHF.